This T cell receptor (beta chain) came from a study of shared clonotypes between healthy human individuals. The CDR3 totals 10 residues. Per the germline V gene, CDR1 is MDHEN and CDR2 is SYDVKM. The ends were cut back, 10 bases at V and 3 bases at J, with 7 bases in the middle. The assay was immunoSEQ multiplex PCR, and TCRdb's table has in-frame clones only and misses some. The sample records 450,000 to 500,000 clones, 65% to 85% being singletons. The chain employs TRBV28 and TRBJ2-7; D is undetermined. Sequencing used PBMCs. The TCR was taken from a middle-aged woman in good health. Some clones in this sample may be carry-over from other donors' samples. Here the CDR3 reads CATGYYEQYF. The DNA for the CDR3 is TGTGCCACTGGCTACTACGAGCAGTACTTC.